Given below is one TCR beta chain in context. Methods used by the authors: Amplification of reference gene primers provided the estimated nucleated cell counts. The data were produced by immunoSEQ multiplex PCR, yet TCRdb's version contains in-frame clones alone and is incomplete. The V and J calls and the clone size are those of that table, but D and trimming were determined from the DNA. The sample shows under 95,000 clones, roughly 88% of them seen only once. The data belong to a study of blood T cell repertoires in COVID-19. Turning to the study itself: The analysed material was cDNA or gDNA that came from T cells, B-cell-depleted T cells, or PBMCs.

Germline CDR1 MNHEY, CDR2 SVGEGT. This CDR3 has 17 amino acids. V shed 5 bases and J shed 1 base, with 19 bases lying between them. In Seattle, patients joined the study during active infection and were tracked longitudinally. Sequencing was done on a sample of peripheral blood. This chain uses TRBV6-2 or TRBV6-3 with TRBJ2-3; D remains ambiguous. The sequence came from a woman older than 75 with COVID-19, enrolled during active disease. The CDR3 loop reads CASSAHALGVRTDTQYF. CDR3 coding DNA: TGTGCCAGCAGTGCCCACGCCCTAGGAGTCCGCACAGATACGCAGTATTTT.